The rows below give T cell receptor beta chains drawn from one sample of a study of response to subunit inactivated influenza vaccine. TCRdb reprocessed the RT-PCR reads via MiXCR and lists one record per CDR3 protein. Of 500,000 to 650,000 distinct CDR3 sequences detected, 6% to 9% appear once; the ten largest clones hold 13%. This specimen consisted of PBMCs from blood, obtained less than 25 months after vaccination. Every receptor here comes from a man aged 45 to 75 who received an inactivated influenza vaccine. Each CDR3 is given with its conserved first and last residue. D genes are given only for firm matches. Size values are once, few and many counts, or a class for expanded clones, and some rows have none.

V,size,D,J,DNA,CDR3
TRBV6-5,-,-,TRBJ2-7,TGTGCCAGCAGTTCCAGGGGAGAGTCCTACGAGCAGTACTTC,CASSSRGESYEQYF
TRBV12-3/TRBV12-4,-,TRBD2,TRBJ2-3,TGTGCCAGCACCATAGCGGGAGCTAAAGATACGCAGTATTTT,CASTIAGAKDTQYF
TRBV7-2,-,-,TRBJ1-2,TGTGCCAGCAGCTTAGGACCAGGGTCGGATGGCTACACCTTC,CASSLGPGSDGYTF
TRBV12-3/TRBV12-4,many,-,TRBJ1-5,TGTGCCAGCACCTACAGGGCCCAGCCCCAGCATTTT,CASTYRAQPQHF
TRBV13,many,-,TRBJ1-3,TGTGCCAGCAGCTTTGTGGATCACAGCTCTGGAAACACCATATATTTT,CASSFVDHSSGNTIYF
TRBV2,few,-,TRBJ1-1,TGTGCCAGCAGTGGGACCCTGTTTGGGGGCACTGAAGCTTTCTTT,CASSGTLFGGTEAFF
TRBV20-1,-,-,TRBJ2-2,TGCAGTGCTGCCGTCGGAACTCCTAACACCGGGGAGCTGTTTTTT,CSAAVGTPNTGELFF
TRBV11-2,-,TRBD2,TRBJ2-3,TGTGCCAGCAGCTTAAGACTAGCGGAAGAAGGGGATACGCAGTATTTT,CASSLRLAEEGDTQYF
TRBV12-3/TRBV12-4,few,TRBD1,TRBJ2-7,TGTGCCAGCAGTACCTCTCCGGGACAGGGGTACGAGCAGTACTTC,CASSTSPGQGYEQYF
TRBV6-5,few,TRBD1,TRBJ1-2,TGTGCCAGCAGTTACTCGAGGACAGGGGGCGTCTATGGCTACACCTTC,CASSYSRTGGVYGYTF
TRBV11-3,-,TRBD2,TRBJ2-6,TGTGCCAGCAGCCCGTGGGGGGGAGGCCTCTCTGGGGCCAACGTCCTGACTTTC,CASSPWGGGLSGANVLTF
TRBV28,-,-,TRBJ1-6,TGTGGGGTGGAATCCTATAATTCACCCCTCCACTTT,CGVESYNSPLHF
TRBV7-9,-,-,TRBJ1-2,TGTGCCAGCAGCTTAGGCGGCAGGGACGGCTACACCTTC,CASSLGGRDGYTF
TRBV9,-,-,TRBJ1-1,TGTGCCAGCAGCGCACAGGGAGGGATGAACACTGAAGCTTTCTTT,CASSAQGGMNTEAFF
TRBV29-1,many,-,TRBJ1-1,TGCAGCGTAAAGGTCTTACACACTGAAGCTTTCTTT,CSVKVLHTEAFF
TRBV10-2,few,-,TRBJ2-5,TGCGCCAGCAGTGAGTCGCCCCGTGCCGGGGCCCAGTACTTC,CASSESPRAGAQYF
TRBV28,-,-,TRBJ1-1,TGTGCCAGCAGTTCTCCAGTGAAACAATGGACTGAAGCTTTCTTT,CASSSPVKQWTEAFF
TRBV4-3,-,TRBD1,TRBJ2-5,TGCGCCAGCAGCCAAGATATCGTCGGGACAGGGCGTTTGCAGACCCAGTACTTC,CASSQDIVGTGRLQTQYF
TRBV6-1,-,-,TRBJ2-1,TGTGCCAGCAGTGAGCAGGCTGAAGAGCAGTTCTTC,CASSEQAEEQFF
TRBV18,many,-,TRBJ1-6,TGTGCCAGCTCACAGGGGCCGGGAATCGGTTCACCCCTCCACTTT,CASSQGPGIGSPLHF
TRBV5-1,few,-,TRBJ2-5,TGCGCCAGCAGCTTGTCCTGGGGGCGAGAGACCCAGTACTTC,CASSLSWGRETQYF
TRBV5-5,-,-,TRBJ2-3,TGTGCCAGCAGCTTGGGTTATCCTAGCAGCACAGATACGCAGTATTTT,CASSLGYPSSTDTQYF
TRBV15,few,-,TRBJ2-3,TGTGCCACCAGCAGAGACAGAAACGGAGGATATACGCAGTATTTT,CATSRDRNGGYTQYF
TRBV20-1,many,TRBD1,TRBJ2-7,TGCAGTGCCGACCGGGACAGGGGATACGAGCAGTACTTC,CSADRDRGYEQYF
TRBV11-2,-,TRBD1,TRBJ2-5,TGTGCCAGCAGCTACCAGACAGGGGGCACAGAGACCCAGTACTTC,CASSYQTGGTETQYF
TRBV10-3,many,TRBD1,TRBJ1-5,TGTGCCATCAGTTCTTCACAGGGGGATCAGCCCCAGCATTTT,CAISSSQGDQPQHF
TRBV20-1,few,TRBD2,TRBJ2-7,TGCAGTGCTAGCCAGGCTAGCGGGGGCTTATACGAGCAGTACTTC,CSASQASGGLYEQYF
TRBV6-2/TRBV6-3,few,-,TRBJ2-1,TGTGCCAGCAGTTACTCGTCGGTGGCTACGCAGTTCTTC,CASSYSSVATQFF
TRBV20-1,many,TRBD1,TRBJ1-1,TGCAGTGCTAGAGACACGACAGGGTACCAACGAGCTTTCTTT,CSARDTTGYQRAFF
TRBV15,few,-,TRBJ2-2,TGTGCCTGCGGCCCAGGGTACGACACCGGGGAGCTGTTTTTT,CACGPGYDTGELFF
TRBV3-1,many,-,TRBJ2-1,TGTGCCAGCAGACTAGAGGACAATGAGCAGTTCTTC,CASRLEDNEQFF
TRBV4-2,many,TRBD2,TRBJ2-3,TGTGCCAGCAGCCAAGGAGGAAGAAGCGGGAGGGATACGCAGTATTTT,CASSQGGRSGRDTQYF
TRBV5-1,-,-,TRBJ2-7,TGCGCCAGCAGGCCCGGGGGCAGCTTCTACGAGCAGTACTTC,CASRPGGSFYEQYF
TRBV3-1,many,-,TRBJ1-5,TGTGCCAGCAGCCAGGGATGGGGGACTGGCGGCAATCAGCCCCAGCATTTT,CASSQGWGTGGNQPQHF
TRBV5-1,many,TRBD2,TRBJ2-3,TGCGCCAGCAGCTTGGGGACTAGCGGGGGTGCCGGGCCAGATACGCAGTATTTT,CASSLGTSGGAGPDTQYF
TRBV20-1,-,-,TRBJ1-5,TGCAGTGCTGTCTACAATCAGCCCCAGCATTTT,CSAVYNQPQHF
TRBV29-1,many,TRBD1,TRBJ2-6,TGCAGCGTTGAATTGGAGCCGGGATCAGGGGGCTCTGGGGCCAACGTCCTGACTTTC,CSVELEPGSGGSGANVLTF
TRBV5-1,many,-,TRBJ2-5,TGCGCCAGCAGCTTGTCCCAAAAGACCCAGTACTTC,CASSLSQKTQYF
TRBV12-3/TRBV12-4,many,TRBD1,TRBJ1-5,TGTGCCAGCAGGCCAACCGCAGGGGGACATCAGCCCCAGCATTTT,CASRPTAGGHQPQHF
TRBV10-2,few,TRBD2,TRBJ2-3,TGCGCCAGCAGTGAGTCCCGACTAGCGGGGGGGTCGACAGATACGCAGTATTTT,CASSESRLAGGSTDTQYF